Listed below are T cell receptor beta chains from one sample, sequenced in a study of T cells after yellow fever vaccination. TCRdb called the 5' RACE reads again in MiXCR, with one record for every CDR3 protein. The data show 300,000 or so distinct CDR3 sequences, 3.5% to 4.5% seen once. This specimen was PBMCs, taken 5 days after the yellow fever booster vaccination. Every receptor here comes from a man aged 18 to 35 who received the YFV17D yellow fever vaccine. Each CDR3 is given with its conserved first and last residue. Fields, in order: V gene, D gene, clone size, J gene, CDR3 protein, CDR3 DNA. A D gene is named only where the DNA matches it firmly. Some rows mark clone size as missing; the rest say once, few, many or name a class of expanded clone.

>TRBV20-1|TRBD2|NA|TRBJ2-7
CSARGLAYEQYF
TGCAGTGCTAGAGGACTAGCTTACGAGCAGTACTTC
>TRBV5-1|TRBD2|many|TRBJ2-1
CATRASGGAYEQFF
TGCGCCACCAGAGCTAGCGGGGGGGCTTATGAGCAGTTCTTC
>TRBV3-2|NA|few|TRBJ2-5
CASSPEETGVKETQYF
TGTGCCAGCAGCCCCGAAGAGACAGGGGTAAAAGAGACCCAGTACTTC
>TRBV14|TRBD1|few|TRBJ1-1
CASSQQGARDTEAFF
TGTGCCAGCAGCCAACAGGGGGCTCGGGACACTGAAGCTTTCTTT
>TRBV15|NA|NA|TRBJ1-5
CATSRDTQPQHF
TGTGCCACCAGCAGAGACACACAGCCCCAGCATTTT
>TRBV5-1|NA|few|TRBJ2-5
CASSPYQGPLETQYF
TGCGCCAGTTCCCCTTACCAGGGTCCTTTAGAGACCCAGTACTTC
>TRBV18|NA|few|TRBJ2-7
CASSPQGGGRFYEQYF
TGTGCCAGCTCACCACAGGGCGGCGGAAGATTCTACGAGCAGTACTTC
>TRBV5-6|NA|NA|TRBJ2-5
CASSRDAGAIETQYF
TGTGCCAGCAGCAGAGACGCGGGGGCCATAGAGACCCAGTACTTC
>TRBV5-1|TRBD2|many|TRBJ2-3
CASSLEYGGAGDTQYF
TGCGCCAGCAGCTTGGAATACGGGGGGGCAGGAGATACGCAGTATTTT
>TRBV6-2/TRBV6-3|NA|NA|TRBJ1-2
CASSYGTSFYGYTF
TGTGCCAGCAGTTACGGGACATCCTTTTATGGCTACACCTTC
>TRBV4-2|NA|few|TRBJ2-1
CASSQDANEQFF
TGTGCCAGCAGCCAAGACGCCAATGAGCAGTTCTTC
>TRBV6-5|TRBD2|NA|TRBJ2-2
CASSSGTRKPGELFF
TGTGCCAGCAGTTCCGGGACTAGGAAACCCGGGGAGCTGTTTTTT
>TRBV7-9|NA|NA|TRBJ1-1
CASNPQGTARAFF
TGTGCCAGCAACCCACAGGGTACGGCCCGAGCTTTCTTT
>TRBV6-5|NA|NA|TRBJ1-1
CASSLQQIMNTEAFF
TGTGCCAGCAGTTTACAACAGATCATGAACACTGAAGCTTTCTTT
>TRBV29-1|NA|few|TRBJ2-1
CSVSPQFQRNEQFF
TGCAGCGTTAGCCCCCAGTTCCAACGCAATGAGCAGTTCTTC
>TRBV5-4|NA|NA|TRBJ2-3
CASSLYRLGRTDTQYF
TGTGCCAGCAGCCTATACCGACTAGGTCGCACAGATACGCAGTATTTT
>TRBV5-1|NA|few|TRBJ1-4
CASRDGNEKLFF
TGCGCCAGCCGGGACGGTAACGAAAAACTGTTTTTT
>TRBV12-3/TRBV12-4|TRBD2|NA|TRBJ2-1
CASSPQLAGDNEQFF
TGTGCCAGCAGCCCCCAACTAGCGGGGGACAATGAGCAGTTCTTC
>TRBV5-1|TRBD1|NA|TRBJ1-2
CASSLAGTGEGYTF
TGCGCCAGCAGCTTGGCCGGGACAGGGGAGGGCTACACCTTC
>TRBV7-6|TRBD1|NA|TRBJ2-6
CASSPRQGAVSGANVLTF
TGTGCCAGCAGCCCAAGACAGGGGGCAGTCTCTGGGGCCAACGTCCTGACTTTC
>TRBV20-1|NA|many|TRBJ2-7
CSAAGTASYEQYF
TGCAGTGCTGCCGGAACCGCCTCCTACGAGCAGTACTTC
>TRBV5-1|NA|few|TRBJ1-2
CASSLRGRIGYTF
TGCGCCAGCAGCTTGCGGGGGCGGATCGGCTACACCTTC
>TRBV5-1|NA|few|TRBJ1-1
CASSLTSSVGKGLAEAFF
TGCGCCAGCAGCCTAACTAGTTCAGTGGGCAAGGGGCTGGCAGAAGCTTTCTTT
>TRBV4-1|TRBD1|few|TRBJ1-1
CASSQFEQGVSTEAFF
TGCGCCAGCAGCCAATTCGAACAGGGGGTGAGCACTGAAGCTTTCTTT
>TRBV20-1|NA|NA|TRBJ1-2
CSALSGDGYTF
TGCAGTGCGCTCTCAGGGGATGGCTACACCTTC
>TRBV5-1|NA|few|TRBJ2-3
CASSWAPVDTQYF
TGCGCCAGCAGTTGGGCCCCGGTGGATACGCAGTATTTT
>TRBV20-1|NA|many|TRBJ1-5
CSVVGGRGQNQPQHF
TGCAGTGTGGTTGGAGGCAGGGGCCAAAATCAGCCCCAGCATTTT
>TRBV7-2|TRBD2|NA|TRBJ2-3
CASSLHSGAVDTQYF
TGTGCCAGCAGCTTACACAGCGGGGCAGTGGATACGCAGTATTTT
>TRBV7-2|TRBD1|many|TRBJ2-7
CASSKRDRVHEQYF
TGTGCCAGCAGCAAGCGGGACAGGGTTCACGAGCAGTACTTC
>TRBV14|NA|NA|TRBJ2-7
CASSQKDQTLYEQYF
TGTGCCAGCAGCCAGAAAGACCAAACGCTTTACGAGCAGTACTTC
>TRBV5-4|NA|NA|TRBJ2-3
CASSPPTGFDNTQYF
TGTGCCAGCAGCCCACCCACGGGGTTTGATAATACGCAGTATTTT
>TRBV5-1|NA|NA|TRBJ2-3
CASSQNVGFADTQYF
TGCGCCAGCAGCCAAAACGTCGGTTTCGCAGATACGCAGTATTTT
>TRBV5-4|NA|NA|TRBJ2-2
CASSLPGTETGELFF
TGTGCCAGCAGCTTACCCGGGACGGAGACCGGGGAGCTGTTTTTT
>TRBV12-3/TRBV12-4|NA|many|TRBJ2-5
CASSLRSGYQETQYF
TGTGCCAGCAGTTTAAGGTCAGGGTACCAAGAGACCCAGTACTTC
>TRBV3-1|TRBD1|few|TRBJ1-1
CASSRPGGTGGSEAFF
TGTGCCAGCAGCCGACCTGGGGGGACAGGGGGCTCCGAAGCTTTCTTT
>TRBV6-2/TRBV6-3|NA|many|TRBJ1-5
CATAGDHQPQHF
TGTGCCACCGCAGGAGACCATCAGCCCCAGCATTTT
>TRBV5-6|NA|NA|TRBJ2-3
CASSLVASWGLSTDTQYF
TGTGCCAGCAGCTTGGTTGCTTCTTGGGGGCTTAGCACAGATACGCAGTATTTT
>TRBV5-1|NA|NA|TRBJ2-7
CASSLGSQGGHEQYF
TGCGCCAGCAGCTTGGGGTCACAGGGTGGCCACGAGCAGTACTTC
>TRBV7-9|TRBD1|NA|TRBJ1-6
CASSSGGSSPLHF
TGTGCCAGCAGTTCAGGGGGAAGCTCACCCCTCCACTTT
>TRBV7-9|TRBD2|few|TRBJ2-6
CASSLSTGGRSGSSGANVLTF
TGTGCCAGCAGCTTATCTACGGGGGGTCGATCGGGGAGCTCTGGGGCCAACGTCCTGACTTTC
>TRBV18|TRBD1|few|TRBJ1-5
CASSPRQGTAEQPQHF
TGTGCCAGCTCACCCCGACAGGGGACGGCGGAACAGCCCCAGCATTTT
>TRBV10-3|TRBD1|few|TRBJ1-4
CAISEGPGQGNEKLFF
TGTGCCATCAGTGAGGGGCCGGGACAGGGTAATGAAAAACTGTTTTTT
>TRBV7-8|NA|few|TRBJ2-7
CASSLARGDYEQYF
TGTGCCAGCAGCTTAGCTAGAGGGGACTACGAGCAGTACTTC
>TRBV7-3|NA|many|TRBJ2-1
CASSPLGGSNNEQFF
TGTGCCAGCAGCCCCCTCGGAGGGTCTAACAATGAGCAGTTCTTC
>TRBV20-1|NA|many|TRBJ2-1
CSAREETLSYNEQFF
TGCAGTGCTAGAGAGGAAACTCTCTCCTACAATGAGCAGTTCTTC
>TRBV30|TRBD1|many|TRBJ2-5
CAWTIAWDRGAETQYF
TGTGCCTGGACCATCGCTTGGGACAGGGGCGCCGAGACCCAGTACTTC